Shown below are 31 T cell receptor beta chains from a single sample sequenced in a study of blood T cell repertoires in COVID-19. The assay was immunoSEQ multiplex PCR, and TCRdb's table has in-frame clones only and misses some. Of about 62,000 clones listed, approximately 90% are singletons. Material for sequencing was peripheral blood. The receptors here all came from a woman at least 80 years old with acute or convalescent COVID-19.

As regards this clone: The identical CDR3 is also encoded by other nucleotide sequences in the sample. This chain uses TRBV3-1 (or the pseudogene TRBV3-2) with TRBJ2-3; no definite D call. Germline V gives CDR1 LGHDT, CDR2 YNNKEL (reference sequence). Deletions cut 0 bases from V and 6 bases from J, with 4 bases between. The CDR3 consists of 12 residues. CDR3 amino acids: CASSQDIDTQYF. DNA for the CDR3: TGTGCCAGCAGCCAAGATATCGATACGCAGTATTTT.

The chain combines TRBV18 with TRBJ1-1; D perhaps matches TRBD1 (6 bases). The CDR3 is made up of 15 amino acids. CDR1 and CDR2 (germline): KGHSH, LQKENI. With 4 bases removed from V and 3 bases from J, the gap between germline ends came to 15 bases. This chain's CDR3 is CASSLNRDRDTEAFF. The CDR3 coding sequence is TGTGCCAGCTCACTCAACAGGGATCGAGACACTGAAGCTTTCTTT.

The chain has TRBV5-4 and TRBJ2-5; D remains unclear. The CDR3 is made up of 13 amino acids. Germline CDR1 is SGHNT and CDR2 is YYREEE (reference sequence). The V gene lost 4 bases and the J gene lost 2 bases, with 9 bases spanning the gap. CDR3 protein: CASSPSPQETQYF. The CDR3 DNA reads TGTGCCAGCAGCCCCTCCCCTCAAGAGACCCAGTACTTC.

The V call is TRBV11-2, the J call TRBJ1-2; D might be TRBD1 (5 bases). The CDR3 runs 14 residues. Trimming cost V 2 bases and J 6 bases, with 13 bases left between them. CDR1 and CDR2 (germline): SGHAT, FQNNGV. Written as DNA, the CDR3 is TGTGCCAGCAGCTTAAGGAGAACAGGCGATGGCTACACCTTC. Translated, it gives CASSLRRTGDGYTF. The variable domain in full, completed from reference TRBV11-2 and TRBJ1-2, reads EAGVAQSPRYKIIEKRQSVAFWCNPISGHATLYWYQQILGQGPKLLIQFQNNGVVDDSQLPKDRFSAERLKGVDSTLKIQPAKLEDSAVYLCASSLRRTGDGYTFGSGTRLTVV.

This clone was counted once. V is TRBV5-1 and J is TRBJ2-4; a possible D gene is TRBD2 (5 bases). The CDR3 consists of 17 residues. The V end was cut by 1 base, the J end by 1 base, with 15 bases between. Germline-derived CDR1 and CDR2 are SGHRS and YFSETQ. CDR3 amino acids: CASSLIGSTGAKNIQYF. The CDR3 DNA is TGCGCCAGCAGCTTGATAGGGTCAACGGGGGCCAAAAACATTCAGTACTTC. Combining the CDR3 with reference TRBV5-1 and TRBJ2-4 gives the whole variable domain KAGVTQTPRYLIKTRGQQVTLSCSPISGHRSVSWYQQTPGQGLQFLFEYFSETQRNKGNFPGRFSGRQFSNSRSEMNVSTLELGDSALYLCASSLIGSTGAKNIQYFGAGTRLSVL.

J is TRBJ1-2 and V is TRBV12-5, with 10 nucleotides matching TRBD1. The CDR3 has 16 amino acids. V lost 1 base to trimming and J lost 3 bases; unmatched junction nucleotides: 5. CDR1 LGHNT and CDR2 FRNRAP come from the germline V gene. The CDR3 DNA reads as TGTGCTAGTGGTTTGGGGCCGGGACAGGGGTACTATGGCTACACCTTC. It specifies CASGLGPGQGYYGYTF.

J is TRBJ2-3 and V is TRBV29-1; D possibly corresponds to TRBD1 (5 bases). The germline V gene encodes CDR1 SQVTM and CDR2 ANQGSEA. V lost 4 bases and J lost 2, with 7 bases in between. CDR3 length: 12 amino acids. CDR3 sequence: CSVVQVTDTQYF. In nucleotides, the CDR3 is TGCAGCGTTGTACAGGTCACAGATACGCAGTATTTT.

This clone was detected only once. The chain employs TRBV5-1 and TRBJ1-2; D remains ambiguous. Between the trimmed V and J ends, which lost 0 bases and 1 base, there was a span of 10 bases. Germline loops: CDR1 SGHRS, CDR2 YFSETQ. This CDR3 has 15 amino acids. The CDR3, as DNA: TGCGCCAGCAGCTTGGCCGAGGGAGGTAACTATGGCTACACCTTC. Its translation is CASSLAEGGNYGYTF. The whole variable domain, filled in from reference TRBV5-1 and TRBJ1-2, reads KAGVTQTPRYLIKTRGQQVTLSCSPISGHRSVSWYQQTPGQGLQFLFEYFSETQRNKGNFPGRFSGRQFSNSRSEMNVSTLELGDSALYLCASSLAEGGNYGYTFGSGTRLTVV.

V and J are TRBV28 and TRBJ1-2, with 8 bases that match TRBD1. Germline CDR1 reads MDHEN; CDR2 reads SYDVKM. This CDR3 comprises 14 residues. V was clipped by 6 bases and J by 3 bases; unmatched bases: 6. Here the CDR3 DNA reads TGTGCCAGCAGGCCCACAGGGGGGTACTATGGCTACACCTTC. Translation gives CASRPTGGYYGYTF.

The chain joins TRBV7-9 to TRBJ1-1; 8 nucleotides agree with TRBD1. Trimming removed 6 bases from V and 6 bases from J; junction bases left unmatched: 9. Germline lookup yields CDR1 SEHNR and CDR2 FQNEAQ (reference sequence). CDR3 length: 14 amino acids. CDR3 residues: CASSLHQGAAEAFF. CDR3 bases: TGTGCCAGCAGTTTACATCAGGGGGCCGCTGAAGCTTTCTTT.

This sequence joins TRBV27 and TRBJ2-7, with 7 bases aligning to TRBD2. With V trimmed by 4 bases and J by 3 bases, 15 bases remained unmatched. Germline CDR1 and CDR2: MNHEY and SMNVEV (reference sequence). CDR3 length: 17 residues. CDR3 in DNA: TGTGCCAGCAGTTATTCTCCTGCTGGGGCTAGCGGCTACGAGCAGTACTTC. This codes for CASSYSPAGASGYEQYF.

This clone was observed a single time. The rearrangement links TRBV4-3 to TRBJ2-1; D gene unclear. Looked up from germline, CDR1 is LGHNA and CDR2 is YSLEER. This CDR3 has 13 amino acids. Trimming left V 4 bases short and J 2 bases short, with 6 bases between. The CDR3 DNA reads TGCGCCAGCAGCCTCGGTGCCTACAATGAGCAGTTCTTC. Its translation is CASSLGAYNEQFF.

The chain recombines TRBV27 with TRBJ2-3, with D possibly being TRBD1 (6 bases). Trimming cost V 3 bases and J 3 bases, with 13 bases left between them. Germline V gene sequence: CDR1 MNHEY, CDR2 SMNVEV (reference sequence). CDR3 length equals 15 residues. The CDR3 here is CASSFRGVGTDTQYF. Written as DNA, the CDR3 is TGTGCCAGCAGTTTCAGGGGTGTAGGAACAGATACGCAGTATTTT.

The chain is built from TRBV7-7 and TRBJ2-1; 9 bases fit TRBD1. This CDR3 is 15 amino acids long. V trimming: 4 bases; J trimming: 5 bases; junction bases outside the gene matches: 6. In germline, CDR1 is SSHAT, CDR2 FNYEAQ (reference sequence). The CDR3 region has the DNA TGTGCCAGCAGCTCCGGGACAGGGAGCCACAATGAGCAGTTCTTC. This encodes CASSSGTGSHNEQFF.

As to this clone: The sample has other DNA sequences that encode this CDR3 too. This rearrangement joins TRBV9 to TRBJ1-1; the D gene is possibly TRBD1 (6 bases). CDR1 and CDR2 (germline): SGDLS, YYNGEE. The CDR3 covers 15 residues. V shed 0 bases and J shed 2 bases, with 11 bases lying between them. CDR3 sequence: CASSVGGGGNTEAFF. CDR3 coding DNA: TGTGCCAGCAGCGTAGGAGGGGGGGGAAACACTGAAGCTTTCTTT.

The chain couples TRBV2 to TRBJ2-3, with a possible D match to TRBD1 (5 bases). From germline, CDR1 is SNHLY and CDR2 FYNNEI. V gave up 6 bases and J gave up 1 base, with 14 bases separating them. There are 15 residues in the CDR3. Here the CDR3 reads CASRETVLGTDTQYF. For the CDR3, the DNA is TGTGCCAGCAGGGAGACAGTCCTGGGCACAGATACGCAGTATTTT.

V gene TRBV19 combines with J gene TRBJ1-5, with TRBD1 matching 9 bases. Germline loops: CDR1 LNHDA, CDR2 SQIVND (reference sequence). The CDR3 extends over 16 amino acids. The trim removed 5 bases at V and 0 bases at J, leaving 5 bases unmatched. The CDR3: CASSHNRGPSNQPQHF. CDR3 DNA: TGTGCCAGTAGTCATAACAGGGGGCCTAGCAATCAGCCCCAGCATTTT.

The chain is built from TRBV27 and TRBJ1-6; D may be TRBD1 (5 bases). This CDR3 has 13 residues. Germline CDR1 reads MNHEY; CDR2 reads SMNVEV (reference sequence). The V end was cut by 4 bases, the J end by 10 bases, with 11 bases between. This CDR3 is CASSWLGGSPLHF. CDR3 in DNA: TGTGCCAGCAGTTGGTTGGGGGGATCACCCCTCCACTTT.

The V call is TRBV12-3 or TRBV12-4, the J call TRBJ1-6; D might be TRBD1 (5 bases). This CDR3 region has 12 residues. The ends were cut back, 2 bases at V and 12 bases at J, with 8 bases in the middle. In DNA form, the CDR3 reads TGTGCCAGCAGTTTACTGGGGGGACCCCTCCACTTT. This codes for CASSLLGGPLHF.

This chain links TRBV6-5 with TRBJ1-1; D remains unclear. Per germline, CDR1 MNHEY and CDR2 SVGAGI. CDR3 length equals 16 residues. Trimming pared 0 bases from V and 1 base from J, leaving 12 bases between. CDR3 sequence (DNA): TGTGCCAGCAGTTACTCAATCGGCGGGTCGAACACTGAAGCTTTCTTT. This encodes CASSYSIGGSNTEAFF.

V and J are TRBV19 and TRBJ1-2, with D hard to call. CDR1 and CDR2 (germline): LNHDA, SQIVND (reference sequence). This CDR3 contains 15 residues. The germline V and J ends were trimmed by 3 bases and 4 bases, with 15 bases remaining between them. The CDR3, as DNA: TGTGCCAGTAGTATGAGTCGGGGTGGGAGCTATGGCTACACCTTC. Residues: CASSMSRGGSYGYTF. Combining the CDR3 with reference TRBV19 and TRBJ1-2 gives the whole variable domain DGGITQSPKYLFRKEGQNVTLSCEQNLNHDAMYWYRQDPGQGLRLIYYSQIVNDFQKGDIAEGYSVSREKKESFPLTVTSAQKNPTAFYLCASSMSRGGSYGYTFGSGTRLTVV.

The V and J genes are TRBV18 and TRBJ2-5, with D perhaps TRBD2 (5 bases). Germline V gene data show CDR1 as KGHSH and CDR2 as LQKENI. The CDR3 covers 14 residues. The V end was cut by 0 bases, the J end by 3 bases, with 8 bases between. CDR3 sequence: CASSPPAGKETQYF. CDR3 bases: TGTGCCAGCTCACCACCCGCCGGGAAAGAGACCCAGTACTTC.

V is TRBV28 and J is TRBJ2-1; D is ambiguous. Germline CDR1 and CDR2: MDHEN and SYDVKM. Between the trimmed V and J ends, which lost 6 bases and 8 bases, there was a span of 11 bases. The CDR3 covers 12 residues. The CDR3 protein is CASRPRVDEQFF. Here the CDR3 DNA reads TGTGCCAGCAGACCTCGCGTCGATGAGCAGTTCTTC. The full variable domain, completed using reference TRBV28 and TRBJ2-1, is DVKVTQSSRYLVKRTGEKVFLECVQDMDHENMFWYRQDPGLGLRLIYFSYDVKMKEKGDIPEGYSVSREKKERFSLILESASTNQTSMYLCASRPRVDEQFFGPGTRLTVL.

The chain recombines TRBV2 with TRBJ2-2, with D unclear. The germline gives CDR1 SNHLY, CDR2 FYNNEI. The CDR3 has 15 amino acids. Trimming stripped 6 bases from V and 4 bases from J, with 15 bases between. The CDR3 DNA follows: TGTGCCAGCAGGGTGGAACAGTATTTCACCGGGGAGCTGTTTTTT. It specifies CASRVEQYFTGELFF.

This rearrangement joins TRBV5-6 to TRBJ2-1; the match to TRBD1 covers 7 bases. The CDR3 is 16 residues long. Germline V CDR1 and CDR2: SGHDT, YYEEEE. J was trimmed by 0 bases and V by 4 bases; bases with no gene match: 7. CDR3 nucleotides: TGTGCCAGCAGCCTAGAATGGGACAGCTCCTACAATGAGCAGTTCTTC. Protein sequence: CASSLEWDSSYNEQFF.

The rearrangement joins TRBV6-5 to TRBJ1-1; weak D call: TRBD1 (5 bases). The CDR3 contains 16 residues. Germline values: CDR1 MNHEY, CDR2 SVGAGI. V was pared by 2 bases and J by 3 bases, with 16 bases between. The CDR3 reads CASSYSPGGTHTEAFF. The CDR3 bases are TGTGCCAGCAGTTACAGCCCGGGCGGGACCCACACTGAAGCTTTCTTT.

Written as DNA, the CDR3 is TGCAGTGCTAGTCAATCGGCAGGGGGCACTGAAGCTTTCTTT. Translating it yields CSASQSAGGTEAFF. This chain joins TRBV20-1 and TRBJ1-1; 7 nucleotides match TRBD1. CDR3 length equals 14 residues. V shed 3 bases and J 4 bases; nucleotides not matched to a gene: 8. CDR1 is DFQATT and CDR2 is SNEGSKA in the germline V gene (reference sequence).

The gene calls are TRBV6-1 and TRBJ1-2; TRBD1 aligns across 9 bases. This CDR3 is 15 amino acids long. V shed 2 bases, J shed 5 bases, and the junction held 6 bases outside the gene matches. Germline CDR1 MNHNS, CDR2 SASEGT. CDR3 in DNA: TGTGCCAGCAGTGAACTCGAAGGGACAGGGTATGGCTACACCTTC. Amino acid sequence: CASSELEGTGYGYTF.

This clone was counted a single time. The chain employs TRBV5-6 and TRBJ1-2; D gene uncertain. This CDR3 is 15 amino acids long. Trimming took 0 bases from V and 0 from J, leaving 9 bases between them. The germline V gene has CDR1 SGHDT and CDR2 YYEEEE. CDR3 sequence (DNA): TGTGCCAGCAGCTTGGTTCTTCTTTCTAACTATGGCTACACCTTC. It translates to CASSLVLLSNYGYTF.

The chain employs TRBV3-1 (or the pseudogene TRBV3-2) and TRBJ2-3; 8 bases map to TRBD2. Germline loops: CDR1 LGHDT, CDR2 YNNKEL (reference sequence). The CDR3 extends over 16 amino acids. V lost 11 bases and J lost 3; bases outside the gene matches: 16. CDR3 in amino acids: CACTDLAGGATDTQYF. DNA of the CDR3: TGTGCCTGCACGGACCTAGCCGGGGGGGCAACAGATACGCAGTATTTT.

The chain is built from TRBV5-4 and TRBJ2-5; a possible D gene is TRBD2 (6 bases). The CDR3 extends over 15 amino acids. With 3 bases removed from V and 3 bases from J, the gap between germline ends came to 15 bases. Germline loops: CDR1 SGHNT, CDR2 YYREEE (reference sequence). CDR3 coding DNA: TGTGCCAGCAGCTGGGATTTCGGGGGAAAAGAGACCCAGTACTTC. It yields the protein CASSWDFGGKETQYF.